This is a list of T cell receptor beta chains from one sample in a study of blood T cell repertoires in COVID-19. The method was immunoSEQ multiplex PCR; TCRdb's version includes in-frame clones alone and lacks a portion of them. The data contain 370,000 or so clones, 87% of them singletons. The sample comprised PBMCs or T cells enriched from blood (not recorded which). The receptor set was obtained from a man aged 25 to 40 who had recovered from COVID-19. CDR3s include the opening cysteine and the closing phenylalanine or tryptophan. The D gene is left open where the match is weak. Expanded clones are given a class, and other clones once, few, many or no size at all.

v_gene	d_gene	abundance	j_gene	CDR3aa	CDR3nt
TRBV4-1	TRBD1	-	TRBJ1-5	CASSPHPGQGIDQPQHF	TGCGCCAGCAGCCCCCACCCGGGACAGGGAATAGATCAGCCCCAGCATTTT
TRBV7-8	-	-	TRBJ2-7	CASSLEMSSYEQYF	TGTGCCAGCAGCTTAGAGATGAGCTCCTACGAGCAGTACTTC
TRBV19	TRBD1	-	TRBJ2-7	CASSIGQGGEQYF	TGTGCCAGTAGTATCGGACAGGGAGGCGAGCAGTACTTC
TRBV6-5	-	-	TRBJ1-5	CASSVGVNQPQHF	TGTGCCAGCAGCGTCGGGGTCAATCAGCCCCAGCATTTT
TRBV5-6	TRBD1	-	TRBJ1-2	CASSIWDRGRGYTF	TGTGCCAGCAGCATCTGGGACAGGGGGCGAGGCTACACCTTC
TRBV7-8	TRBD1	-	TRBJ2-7	CASSLGLGQGLWEQYF	TGTGCCAGCAGCTTAGGTTTGGGACAGGGCTTGTGGGAGCAGTACTTC
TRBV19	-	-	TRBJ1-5	CASSPLGEGNQPQHF	TGTGCCAGTAGTCCCTTGGGGGAGGGCAATCAGCCCCAGCATTTT
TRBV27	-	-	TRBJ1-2	CASSFQGMDGYTF	TGTGCCAGCAGTTTCCAGGGTATGGATGGCTACACCTTC
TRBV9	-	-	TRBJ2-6	CASSVEGWGYSGANVLTF	TGTGCCAGCAGCGTAGAAGGGTGGGGCTATTCTGGGGCCAACGTCCTGACTTTC
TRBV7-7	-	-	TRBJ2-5	CASSFQAGWRETQYF	TGTGCTAGCAGCTTCCAAGCAGGCTGGAGGGAGACCCAGTACTTC
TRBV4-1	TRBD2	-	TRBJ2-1	CASSLAGSYNEQFF	TGCGCCAGTTCCCTAGCGGGATCCTACAATGAGCAGTTCTTC
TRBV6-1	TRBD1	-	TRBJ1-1	CASSALVGTAGTEAFF	TGTGCCAGCAGTGCCCTTGTAGGGACAGCCGGCACTGAAGCTTTCTTT
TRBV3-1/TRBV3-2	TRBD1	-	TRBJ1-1	CASSQGTGPGGIF	TGTGCCAGCAGCCAAGGGACAGGGCCTGGGGGAATCTTT
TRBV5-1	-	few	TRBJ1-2	CASRREENYGYTF	TGCGCCAGCAGGAGAGAGGAAAACTATGGCTACACCTTC
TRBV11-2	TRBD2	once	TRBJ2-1	CASSLGGTVYYNEQFF	TGTGCCAGCAGCTTGGGGGGGACCGTTTACTACAATGAGCAGTTCTTC
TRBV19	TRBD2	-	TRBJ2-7	CASSIGAGGFYEQYF	TGTGCCAGTAGTATAGGGGCGGGGGGCTTCTACGAGCAGTACTTC
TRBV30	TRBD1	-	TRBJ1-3	CAWRPDRSSGNTIYF	TGTGCCTGGAGGCCGGACAGGAGCTCTGGAAACACCATATATTTT
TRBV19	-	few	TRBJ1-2	CASSREVYGYTF	TGTGCCAGTAGCAGGGAGGTCTATGGCTACACCTTC
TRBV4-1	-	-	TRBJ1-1	CASSQGGGRVMNTEAFF	TGCGCCAGCAGCCAAGGAGGCGGGAGAGTCATGAACACTGAAGCTTTCTTT
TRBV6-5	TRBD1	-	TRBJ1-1	CASSRPGQGNTEAFF	TGTGCCAGCAGTCGACCGGGACAGGGGAACACTGAAGCTTTCTTT
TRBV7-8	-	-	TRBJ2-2	CASSTTRNTGELFF	TGTGCCAGCAGCACGACTAGGAACACCGGGGAGCTGTTTTTT
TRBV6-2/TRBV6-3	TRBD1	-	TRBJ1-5	CASSPGQGYSNQPQHF	TGTGCCAGCAGTCCGGGACAGGGCTATAGCAATCAGCCCCAGCATTTT